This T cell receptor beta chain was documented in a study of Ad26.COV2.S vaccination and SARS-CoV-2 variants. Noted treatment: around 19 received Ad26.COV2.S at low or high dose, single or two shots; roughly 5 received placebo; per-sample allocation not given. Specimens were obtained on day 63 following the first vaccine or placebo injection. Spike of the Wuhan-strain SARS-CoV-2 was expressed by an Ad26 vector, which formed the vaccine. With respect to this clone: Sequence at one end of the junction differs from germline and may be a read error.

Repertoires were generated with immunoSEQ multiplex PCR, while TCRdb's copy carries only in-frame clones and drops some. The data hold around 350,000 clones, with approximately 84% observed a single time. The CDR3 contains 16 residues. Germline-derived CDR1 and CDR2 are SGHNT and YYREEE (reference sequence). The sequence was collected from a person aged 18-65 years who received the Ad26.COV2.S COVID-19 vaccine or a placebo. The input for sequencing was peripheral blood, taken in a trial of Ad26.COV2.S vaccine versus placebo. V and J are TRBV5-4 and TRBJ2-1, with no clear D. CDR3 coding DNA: TGTGCCAGCAGCTTGGCGTTAGTATACTCCAACAATGAGCAGTTCTTC. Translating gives CASSLALVYSNNEQFF.